This T cell receptor (beta chain) is drawn from a study of CD4+ T cells in melanoma. Profiling relied on immunoSEQ multiplex PCR, and the TCRdb table lists in-frame clones only, not all of them. Of about 15,000 clones listed, approximately 80% are singletons. The germline V and J ends were trimmed by 3 bases and 2 bases, with 17 bases remaining between them. In germline, CDR1 is SGHNT, CDR2 YYREEE (reference sequence). There are 16 residues in the CDR3. This TCR derives from a human donor with melanoma. What was sequenced was cells from a culture (not recorded whether cultured in vitro). The rearrangement links TRBV5-4 to TRBJ1-2; the D gene is possibly TRBD1 (6 bases). The CDR3 is CASSSSRGRGNYGYTF. The CDR3 bases are TGTGCCAGCAGCTCAAGTCGGGGGCGCGGGAACTATGGCTACACCTTC.